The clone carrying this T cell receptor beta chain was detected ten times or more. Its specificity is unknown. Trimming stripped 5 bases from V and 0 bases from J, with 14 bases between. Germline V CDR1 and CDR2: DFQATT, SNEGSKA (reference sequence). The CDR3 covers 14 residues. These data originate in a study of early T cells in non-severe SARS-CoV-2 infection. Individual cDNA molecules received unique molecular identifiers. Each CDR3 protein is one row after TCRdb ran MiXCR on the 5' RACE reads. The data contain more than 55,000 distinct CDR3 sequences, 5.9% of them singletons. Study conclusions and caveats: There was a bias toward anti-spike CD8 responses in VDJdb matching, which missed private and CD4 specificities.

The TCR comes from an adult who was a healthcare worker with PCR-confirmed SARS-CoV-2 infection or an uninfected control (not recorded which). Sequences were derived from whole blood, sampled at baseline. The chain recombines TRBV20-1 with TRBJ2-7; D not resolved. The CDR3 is CSAEFVVNSYEQYF. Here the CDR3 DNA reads TGCAGTGCTGAATTCGTAGTAAACTCCTACGAGCAGTACTTC.